This passage covers 9 T cell receptor beta chains from one sample sequenced in a study of spatial heterogeneity in lung cancer. Documented time point: blood at routine non-recurrence follow-up after resection. TCRdb recomputed calls from the 5' RACE reads with MiXCR, one row per CDR3 protein. This sample has 110,000 or so distinct CDR3 sequences, with 9.5% to 14% found just once. The source was PBMCs, collected at follow-up. The receptor source for this set is a female donor with early-stage non-small cell lung cancer.

This clonotype has more than one count but fewer than ten. The rearrangement uses TRBV7-9 and TRBJ1-4; 8 bases fit TRBD1. The CDR3 contains 14 residues. J was trimmed by 7 bases and V by 5 bases; bases with no gene match: 6. Germline V gene data show CDR1 as SEHNR and CDR2 as FQNEAQ (reference sequence). The CDR3: CASSPDRVVEKLFF. The CDR3 coding sequence is TGTGCCAGCAGCCCGGACAGGGTCGTTGAAAAACTGTTTTTT. Using reference TRBV7-9 and TRBJ1-4 for the parts outside the CDR3, the full variable domain is DTGVSQNPRHKITKRGQNVTFRCDPISEHNRLYWYRQTLGQGPEFLTYFQNEAQLEKSRLLSDRFSAERPKGSFSTLEIQRTEQGDSAMYLCASSPDRVVEKLFFGSGTQLSVL.

This clonotype counts as medium-sized (0.01 to 0.1%). This rearrangement joins TRBV27 to TRBJ2-3, with D maybe TRBD1 (6 bases). The CDR3 extends over 19 amino acids. Germline V gene sequence: CDR1 MNHEY, CDR2 SMNVEV (reference sequence). Trimming left V 3 bases short and J 2 bases short, with 24 bases between. DNA of the CDR3: TGTGCCAGCAGTTTTTCGGGGACAAGTTCACACGTAGCCACAGATACGCAGTATTTT. Residues: CASSFSGTSSHVATDTQYF.

This clonotype came up many times. This chain links TRBV28 with TRBJ1-3; 8 nucleotides agree with TRBD1. The V segment lost 9 bases and the J segment 2 bases; nucleotides outside the gene matches: 18. This CDR3 has 18 amino acids. Germline lookup yields CDR1 MDHEN and CDR2 SYDVKM. CDR3 residues: CASTDRGLRTLAGNTIYF. The DNA for the CDR3 is TGTGCCAGTACCGACAGGGGACTACGAACCTTAGCTGGAAACACCATATATTTT.

This clonotype was detected a few times. The CDR3 protein is CASSQARGADTQYF. The CDR3 DNA reads TGTGCCAGCAGCCAAGCCCGTGGAGCAGATACGCAGTATTTT. The chain couples TRBV3-1 to TRBJ2-3; D uncertain. Per germline, CDR1 LGHDT and CDR2 YNNKEL (reference sequence). The CDR3 runs to 14 residues. V lost 1 base and J lost 4, with 9 bases in between.

The gene calls are TRBV20-1 and TRBJ1-1; 7 bases fit TRBD1. The CDR3 loop spans 14 amino acids. V lost 4 bases, J lost 4 bases, and 9 bases stayed unmatched. Germline-derived CDR1 and CDR2 are DFQATT and SNEGSKA (reference sequence). The DNA for the CDR3 is TGCAGTGCTACGAGACCAGGGGGTGGCACTGAAGCTTTCTTT. Its protein product is CSATRPGGGTEAFF.

Comments on this clonotype: At one end, the junction sequence differs from germline, possibly due to a read error. This chain connects TRBV7-6 to TRBJ2-7; 7 nucleotides match TRBD1. Germline V CDR1 and CDR2: SGHVS, FNYEAQ. CDR3 length: 12 residues. The CDR3 nucleotides are TGTGCCAGCGGGGACAGAACCTACGAGCATTACTTC. It is translated as CASGDRTYEHYF.

For the CDR3, the DNA is TGTGCCAGCAGTTTTGGTCTCTCGCGGAGAACCTACAATGAGCAGTTCTTC. Encoded protein: CASSFGLSRRTYNEQFF. The chain employs TRBV28 and TRBJ2-1, with no clear D. Trimming stripped 3 bases from V and 2 bases from J, with 17 bases between. CDR3 size: 17 residues. The germline V gene encodes CDR1 MDHEN and CDR2 SYDVKM. Combining the CDR3 with reference TRBV28 and TRBJ2-1 gives the whole variable domain DVKVTQSSRYLVKRTGEKVFLECVQDMDHENMFWYRQDPGLGLRLIYFSYDVKMKEKGDIPEGYSVSREKKERFSLILESASTNQTSMYLCASSFGLSRRTYNEQFFGPGTRLTVL.

A few counts support this clonotype. V is TRBV11-2 and J is TRBJ2-3; the D gene is possibly TRBD2 (6 bases). The V end was cut by 1 base, the J end by 1 base, with 9 bases between. CDR3 length: 15 residues. Germline V gives CDR1 SGHAT, CDR2 FQNNGV. CDR3 sequence: CASSLVSGGTDTQYF. CDR3 DNA: TGTGCCAGCAGCTTAGTTAGCGGAGGCACAGATACGCAGTATTTT.

V and J are TRBV9 and TRBJ1-1; D gene ambiguous. The CDR3 extends over 14 amino acids. The germline V gene has CDR1 SGDLS and CDR2 YYNGEE. V gave up 1 base and J gave up 1 base, with 8 bases separating them. This chain's CDR3 is CASSVNPQNTEAFF. In nucleotides, the CDR3 is TGTGCCAGCAGCGTAAACCCGCAGAACACTGAAGCTTTCTTT.